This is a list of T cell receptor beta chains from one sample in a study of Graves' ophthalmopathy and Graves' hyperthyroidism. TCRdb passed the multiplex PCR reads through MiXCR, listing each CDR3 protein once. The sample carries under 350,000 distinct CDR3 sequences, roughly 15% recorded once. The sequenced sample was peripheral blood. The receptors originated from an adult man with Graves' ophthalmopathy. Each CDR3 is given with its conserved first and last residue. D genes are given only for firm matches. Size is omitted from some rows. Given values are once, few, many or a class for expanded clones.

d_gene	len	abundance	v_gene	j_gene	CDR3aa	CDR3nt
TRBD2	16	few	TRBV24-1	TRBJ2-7	CATSVGRGLAGDEQYF	TGTGCCACCAGTGTGGGACGGGGACTAGCGGGAGACGAGCAGTACTTC
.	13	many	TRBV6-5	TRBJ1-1	CASSRGVSTEAFF	TGTGCCAGCAGTCGCGGGGTGAGCACTGAAGCTTTCTTT
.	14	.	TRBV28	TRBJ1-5	CASSLREGWQPQHF	TGTGCCAGCAGTTTAAGGGAGGGGTGGCAGCCCCAGCATTTT
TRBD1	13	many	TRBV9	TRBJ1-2	CASSGRDRADYTF	TGTGCCAGCAGCGGTCGGGACAGGGCTGACTACACCTTC
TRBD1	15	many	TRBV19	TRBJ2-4	CASSQGVAGKNIQYF	TGTGCCAGTAGTCAGGGGGTGGCGGGCAAAAACATTCAGTACTTC
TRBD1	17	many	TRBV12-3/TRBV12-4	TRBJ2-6	CASSFHRGSGGANVLTF	TGTGCCAGCAGTTTCCACAGGGGGTCGGGTGGGGCCAACGTCCTGACTTTC
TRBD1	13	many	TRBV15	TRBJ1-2	CATSSDRVYGYTF	TGTGCCACCAGCAGCGACAGGGTCTATGGCTACACCTTC
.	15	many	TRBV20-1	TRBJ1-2	CSARDAAETNYGYTF	TGCAGTGCTAGAGACGCGGCAGAAACTAACTATGGCTACACCTTC
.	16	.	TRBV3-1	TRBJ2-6	CASSQDWTPGANVLTF	TGTGCCAGCAGCCAAGATTGGACTCCTGGGGCCAACGTCCTGACTTTC
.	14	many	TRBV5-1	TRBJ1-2	CASSPRGGPGGYTF	TGCGCCAGCAGCCCACGAGGGGGACCCGGCGGCTACACCTTC
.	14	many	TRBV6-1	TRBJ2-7	CASSDWRSFVEQYF	TGTGCCAGCAGTGATTGGCGTTCCTTCGTGGAGCAGTACTTC
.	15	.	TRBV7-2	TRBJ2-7	CASSFQQGLSYEQYF	TGTGCCAGCAGCTTCCAACAGGGATTATCCTACGAGCAGTACTTC
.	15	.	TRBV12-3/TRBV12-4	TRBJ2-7	CASSLIPGRPYEQYF	TGTGCCAGCAGTCTCATCCCGGGCCGGCCCTACGAGCAGTACTTC
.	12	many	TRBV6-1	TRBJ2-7	CASSQTSYEQYF	TGTGCCAGCAGCCAGACTAGCTACGAGCAGTACTTC
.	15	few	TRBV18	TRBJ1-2	CASSPQVGQNYGYTF	TGTGCCAGCTCACCACAGGTGGGGCAGAACTATGGCTACACCTTC
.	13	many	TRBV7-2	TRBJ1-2	CASSPPGEYGYTF	TGTGCCAGCAGCCCCCCAGGGGAGTATGGCTACACCTTC
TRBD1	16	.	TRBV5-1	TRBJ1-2	CASSHEDRRRRYGYTF	TGCGCCAGCAGCCATGAGGACAGGAGGAGAAGATATGGCTACACCTTC
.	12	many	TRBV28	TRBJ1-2	CASSKGSYGYTF	TGTGCCAGCTCCAAGGGGTCCTATGGCTACACCTTC
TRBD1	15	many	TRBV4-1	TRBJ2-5	CASSRGDRAQETQYF	TGCGCCAGCAGCCGGGGGGACAGGGCCCAAGAGACCCAGTACTTC
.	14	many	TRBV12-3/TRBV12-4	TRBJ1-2	CASTVGGSDYGYTF	TGTGCCAGCACCGTAGGAGGGTCGGACTATGGCTACACCTTC
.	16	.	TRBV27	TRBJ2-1	CASSPPFGGSYNEQFF	TGTGCCAGCTCACCACCGTTTGGAGGATCCTACAATGAGCAGTTCTTC
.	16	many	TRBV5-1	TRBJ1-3	CASSLSGDLAGNTIYF	TGCGCCAGCAGCTTGTCGGGGGATTTGGCTGGAAACACCATATATTTT
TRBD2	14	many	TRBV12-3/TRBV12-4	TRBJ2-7	CASSFLAGYYEQYF	TGTGCCAGCAGTTTCTTAGCGGGGTACTACGAGCAGTACTTC
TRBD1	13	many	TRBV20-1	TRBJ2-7	CSASGGQGDGQYF	TGCAGTGCTAGTGGCGGACAGGGGGACGGGCAGTACTTC
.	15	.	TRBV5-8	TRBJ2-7	CASSLVRTGSYEQYF	TGTGCCAGCAGCTTGGTCCGGACTGGCTCCTACGAGCAGTACTTC
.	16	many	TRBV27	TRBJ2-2	CASSPSSVAHTGELFF	TGTGCCAGCAGTCCCAGCAGTGTGGCCCACACCGGGGAGCTGTTTTTT
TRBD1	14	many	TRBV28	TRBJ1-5	CASRSGGPNQPQHF	TGTGCCAGCAGGTCAGGGGGTCCCAATCAGCCCCAGCATTTT
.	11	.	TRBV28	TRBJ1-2	CASSLALAYTF	TGTGCCAGCAGTTTGGCCTTGGCGTACACCTTC
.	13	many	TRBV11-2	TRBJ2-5	CASSQTGRETQYF	TGTGCCAGCAGCCAAACAGGGCGAGAGACCCAGTACTTC
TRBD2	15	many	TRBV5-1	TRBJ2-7	CASSLLAGSSYEQYF	TGCGCCAGCAGCTTGCTAGCGGGGAGCTCCTACGAGCAGTACTTC
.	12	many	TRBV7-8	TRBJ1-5	CASSYRDQPQHF	TGTGCCAGCAGCTATAGGGACCAGCCCCAGCATTTT
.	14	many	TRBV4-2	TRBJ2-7	CASSPTLHTYEQYF	TGTGCCAGCAGCCCAACCTTACACACATACGAGCAGTACTTC
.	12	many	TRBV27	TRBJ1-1	CASSSVGTEAFF	TGTGCCAGCAGTTCTGTTGGGACTGAAGCTTTCTTT
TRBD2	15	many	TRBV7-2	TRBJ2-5	CASSSAGWGQETQYF	TGTGCCAGCAGCTCAGCGGGGTGGGGACAAGAGACCCAGTACTTC
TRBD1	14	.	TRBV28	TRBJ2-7	CASSTGQGADEQYF	TGTGCCAGTAGTACGGGACAGGGGGCCGACGAGCAGTACTTC
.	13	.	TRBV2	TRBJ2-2	CASSDRGNGELFF	TGTGCCAGCAGTGATAGAGGGAACGGGGAGCTGTTTTTT
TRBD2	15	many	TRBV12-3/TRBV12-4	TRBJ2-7	CASSFSSGSGYEQYF	TGTGCCAGCAGTTTTTCTAGCGGGAGTGGCTACGAGCAGTACTTC
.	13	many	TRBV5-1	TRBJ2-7	CASSLLATYEQYF	TGCGCCAGCAGCCTGTTAGCGACCTACGAGCAGTACTTC
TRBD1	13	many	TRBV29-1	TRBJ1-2	CSIPGTGGAGYTF	TGCAGCATACCCGGGACAGGGGGCGCGGGCTACACCTTC
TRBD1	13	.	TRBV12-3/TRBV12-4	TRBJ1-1	CASIVTGSTEAFF	TGTGCCAGCATTGTGACAGGGTCCACTGAAGCTTTCTTT
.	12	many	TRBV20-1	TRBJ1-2	CSALASNYGYTF	TGCAGTGCTCTCGCCTCTAACTATGGCTACACCTTC
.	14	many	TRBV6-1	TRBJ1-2	CASSEAQGLYGYTF	TGTGCCAGCAGTGAAGCCCAGGGACTCTATGGCTACACCTTC
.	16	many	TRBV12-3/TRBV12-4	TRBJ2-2	CASSRTGTLNTGELFF	TGTGCCAGCAGTCGAACCGGGACCTTAAACACCGGGGAGCTGTTTTTT